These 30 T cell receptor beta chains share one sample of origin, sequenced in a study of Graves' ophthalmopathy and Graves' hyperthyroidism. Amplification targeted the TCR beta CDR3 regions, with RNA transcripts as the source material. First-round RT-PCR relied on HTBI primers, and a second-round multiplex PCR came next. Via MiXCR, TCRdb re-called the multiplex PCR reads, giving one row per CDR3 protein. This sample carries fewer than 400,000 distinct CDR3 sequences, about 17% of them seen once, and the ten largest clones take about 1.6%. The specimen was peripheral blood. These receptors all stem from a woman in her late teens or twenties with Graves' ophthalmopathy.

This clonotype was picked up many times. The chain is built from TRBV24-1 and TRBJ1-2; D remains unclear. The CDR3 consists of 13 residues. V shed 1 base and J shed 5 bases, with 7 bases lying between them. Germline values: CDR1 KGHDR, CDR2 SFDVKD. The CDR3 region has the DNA TGTGCCACCAGTGATTTAAGAGGATATGGCTACACCTTC. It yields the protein CATSDLRGYGYTF.

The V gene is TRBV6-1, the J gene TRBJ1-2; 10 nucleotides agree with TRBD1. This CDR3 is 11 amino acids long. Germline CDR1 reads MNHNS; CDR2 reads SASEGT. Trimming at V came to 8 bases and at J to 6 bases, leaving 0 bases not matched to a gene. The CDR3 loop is CASGTGDGYTF. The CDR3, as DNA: TGTGCCAGCGGGACAGGGGATGGCTACACCTTC.

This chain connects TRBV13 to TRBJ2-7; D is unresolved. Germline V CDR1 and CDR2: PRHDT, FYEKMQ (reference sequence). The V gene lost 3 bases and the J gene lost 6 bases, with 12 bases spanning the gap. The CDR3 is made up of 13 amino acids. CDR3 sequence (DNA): TGTGCCAGCAGCTTCGGGCTGAAGGGCGAGCAGTACTTC. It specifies CASSFGLKGEQYF.

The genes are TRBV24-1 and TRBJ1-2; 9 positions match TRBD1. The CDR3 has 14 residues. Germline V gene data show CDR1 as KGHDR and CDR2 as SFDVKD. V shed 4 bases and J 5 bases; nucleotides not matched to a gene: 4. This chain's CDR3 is CATSDGQGLYGYTF. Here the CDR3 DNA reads TGTGCCACCAGTGACGGACAGGGGCTTTATGGCTACACCTTC.

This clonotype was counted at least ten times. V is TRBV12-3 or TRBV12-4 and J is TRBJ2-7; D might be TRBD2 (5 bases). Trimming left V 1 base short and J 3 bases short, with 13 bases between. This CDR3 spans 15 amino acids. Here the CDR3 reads CASSLEGGPFYEQYF. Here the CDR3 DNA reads TGTGCCAGCAGTTTAGAAGGCGGGCCCTTCTACGAGCAGTACTTC.

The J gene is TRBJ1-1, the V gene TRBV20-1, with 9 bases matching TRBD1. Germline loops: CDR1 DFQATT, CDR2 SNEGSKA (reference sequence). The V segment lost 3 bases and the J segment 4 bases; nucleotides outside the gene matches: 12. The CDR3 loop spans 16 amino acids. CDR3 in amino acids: CSASVPGQGGGTEAFF. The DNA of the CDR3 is TGCAGTGCTAGTGTACCGGGACAGGGAGGTGGCACTGAAGCTTTCTTT.

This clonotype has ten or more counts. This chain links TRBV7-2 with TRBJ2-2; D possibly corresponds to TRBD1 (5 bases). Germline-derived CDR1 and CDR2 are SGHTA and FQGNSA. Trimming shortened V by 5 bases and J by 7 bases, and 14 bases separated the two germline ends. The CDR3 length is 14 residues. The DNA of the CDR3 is TGTGCCAGCAGCGAGGACATCAGATTCGGGGAGCTGTTTTTT. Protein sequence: CASSEDIRFGELFF.

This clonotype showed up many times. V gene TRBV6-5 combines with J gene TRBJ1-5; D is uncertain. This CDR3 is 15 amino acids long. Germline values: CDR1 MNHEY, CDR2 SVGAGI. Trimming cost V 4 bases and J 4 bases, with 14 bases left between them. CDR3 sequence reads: CASSLRDGVNQPQHF. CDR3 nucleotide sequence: TGTGCCAGCAGTTTGAGGGATGGGGTAAATCAGCCCCAGCATTTT.

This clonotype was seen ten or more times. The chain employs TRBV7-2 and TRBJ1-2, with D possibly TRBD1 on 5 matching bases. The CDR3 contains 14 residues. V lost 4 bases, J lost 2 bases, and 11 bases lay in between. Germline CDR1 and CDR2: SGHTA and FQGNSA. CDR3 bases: TGTGCCAGCAGCTCTTGGGACGGAAACTATGGCTACACCTTC. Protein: CASSSWDGNYGYTF.

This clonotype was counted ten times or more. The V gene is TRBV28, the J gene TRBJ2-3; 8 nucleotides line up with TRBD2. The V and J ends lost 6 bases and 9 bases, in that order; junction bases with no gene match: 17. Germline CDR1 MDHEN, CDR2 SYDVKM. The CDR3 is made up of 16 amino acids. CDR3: CASRRGGAGASGTQYF. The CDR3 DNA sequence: TGTGCCAGCAGACGAGGGGGAGCGGGAGCGAGCGGGACGCAGTATTTT. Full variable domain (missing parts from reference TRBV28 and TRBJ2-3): DVKVTQSSRYLVKRTGEKVFLECVQDMDHENMFWYRQDPGLGLRLIYFSYDVKMKEKGDIPEGYSVSREKKERFSLILESASTNQTSMYLCASRRGGAGASGTQYFGPGTRLTVL.

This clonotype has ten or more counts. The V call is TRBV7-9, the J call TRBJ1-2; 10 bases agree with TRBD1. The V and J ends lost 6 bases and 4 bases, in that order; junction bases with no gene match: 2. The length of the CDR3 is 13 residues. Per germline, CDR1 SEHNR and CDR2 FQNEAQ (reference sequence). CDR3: CASRTGGSYGYTF. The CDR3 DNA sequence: TGTGCCAGCAGGACAGGGGGCAGCTATGGCTACACCTTC.

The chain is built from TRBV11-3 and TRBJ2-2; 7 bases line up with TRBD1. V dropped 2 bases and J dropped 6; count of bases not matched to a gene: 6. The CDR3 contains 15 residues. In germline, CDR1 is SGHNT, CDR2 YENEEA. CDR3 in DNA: TGTGCCAGCAGCTTAAGGGGGCAACGGGCCGGGGAGCTGTTTTTT. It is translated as CASSLRGQRAGELFF.

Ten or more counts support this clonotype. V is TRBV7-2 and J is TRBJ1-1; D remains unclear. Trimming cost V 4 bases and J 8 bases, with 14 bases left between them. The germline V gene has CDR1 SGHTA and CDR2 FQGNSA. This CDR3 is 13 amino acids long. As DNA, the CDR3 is TGTGCCAGCAGCTCCCCTGAGAGTGACGAAGCTTTCTTT. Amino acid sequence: CASSSPESDEAFF.

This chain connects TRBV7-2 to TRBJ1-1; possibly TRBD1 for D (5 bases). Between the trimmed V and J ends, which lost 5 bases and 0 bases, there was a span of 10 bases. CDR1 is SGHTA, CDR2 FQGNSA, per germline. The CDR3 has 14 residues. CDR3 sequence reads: CASSMGLVNTEAFF. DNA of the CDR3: TGTGCCAGCAGCATGGGACTGGTGAACACTGAAGCTTTCTTT.

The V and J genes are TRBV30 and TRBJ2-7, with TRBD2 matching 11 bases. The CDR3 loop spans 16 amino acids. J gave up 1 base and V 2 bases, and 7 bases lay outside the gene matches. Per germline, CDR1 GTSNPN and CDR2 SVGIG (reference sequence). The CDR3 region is CAWSRGGTSGSYEQYF. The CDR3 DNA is TGTGCCTGGAGTAGGGGAGGGACTAGCGGATCCTACGAGCAGTACTTC.

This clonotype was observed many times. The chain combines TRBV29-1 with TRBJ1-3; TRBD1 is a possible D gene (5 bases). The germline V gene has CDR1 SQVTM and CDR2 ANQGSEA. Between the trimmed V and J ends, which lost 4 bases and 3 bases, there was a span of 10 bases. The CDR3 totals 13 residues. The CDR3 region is CSVGAGSGNTIYF. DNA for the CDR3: TGCAGCGTTGGAGCAGGGAGTGGAAACACCATATATTTT.

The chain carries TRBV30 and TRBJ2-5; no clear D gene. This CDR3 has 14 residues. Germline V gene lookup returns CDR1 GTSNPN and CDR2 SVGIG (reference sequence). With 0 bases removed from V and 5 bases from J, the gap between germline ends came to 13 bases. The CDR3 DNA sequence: TGTGCCTGGAGTGTACCCGGAGTCAGGGAGACCCAGTACTTC. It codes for CAWSVPGVRETQYF.

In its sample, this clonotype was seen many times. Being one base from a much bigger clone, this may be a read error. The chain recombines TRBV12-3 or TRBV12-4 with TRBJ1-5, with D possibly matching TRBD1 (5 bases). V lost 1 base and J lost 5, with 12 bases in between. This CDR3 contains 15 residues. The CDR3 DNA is TGTGCCAGCAGTTTAGGATTGCGGGGGGATCAGCCCCAGCATTTT. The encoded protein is CASSLGLRGDQPQHF.

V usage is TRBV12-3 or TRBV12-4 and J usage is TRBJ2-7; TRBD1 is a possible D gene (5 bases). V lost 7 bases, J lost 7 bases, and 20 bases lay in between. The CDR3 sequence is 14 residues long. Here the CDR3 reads CASTLGQVAMEQYF. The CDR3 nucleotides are TGTGCCAGCACTCTGGGGCAGGTTGCTATGGAGCAGTACTTC.

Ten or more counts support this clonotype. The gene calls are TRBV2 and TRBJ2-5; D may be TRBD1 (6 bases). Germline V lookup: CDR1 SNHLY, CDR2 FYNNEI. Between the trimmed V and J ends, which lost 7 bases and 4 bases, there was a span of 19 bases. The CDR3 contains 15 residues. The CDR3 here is CASISGEPIGETQYF. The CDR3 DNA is TGTGCCAGCATCTCAGGGGAGCCAATCGGAGAGACCCAGTACTTC. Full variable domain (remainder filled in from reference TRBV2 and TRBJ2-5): EPEVTQTPSHQVTQMGQEVILRCVPISNHLYFYWYRQILGQKVEFLVSFYNNEISEKSEIFDDQFSVERPDGSNFTLKIRSTKLEDSAMYFCASISGEPIGETQYFGPGTRLLVL.

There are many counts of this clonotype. The CDR3 is CASSYWEGNAEAFF. CDR3 DNA: TGTGCCAGCAGTTACTGGGAGGGTAACGCTGAAGCTTTCTTT. The chain combines TRBV6-5 with TRBJ1-1; D gene ambiguous. CDR3 size: 14 residues. Per germline, CDR1 MNHEY and CDR2 SVGAGI. Trimming pared 1 base from V and 6 bases from J, leaving 12 bases between.

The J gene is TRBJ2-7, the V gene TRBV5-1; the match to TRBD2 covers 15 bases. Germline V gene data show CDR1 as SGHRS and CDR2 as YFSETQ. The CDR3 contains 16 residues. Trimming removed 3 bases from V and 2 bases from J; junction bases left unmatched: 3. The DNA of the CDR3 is TGCGCCAGCAGCTGGGGACTAGCGGGAGGCACCTACGAGCAGTACTTC. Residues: CASSWGLAGGTYEQYF.

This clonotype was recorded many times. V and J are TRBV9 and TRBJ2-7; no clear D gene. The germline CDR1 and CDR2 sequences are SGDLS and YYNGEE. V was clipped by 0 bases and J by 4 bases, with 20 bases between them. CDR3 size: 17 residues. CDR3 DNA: TGTGCCAGCAGCGTAGCTTCTGAGAGTAGGAATGGATACGAGCAGTACTTC. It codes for CASSVASESRNGYEQYF.

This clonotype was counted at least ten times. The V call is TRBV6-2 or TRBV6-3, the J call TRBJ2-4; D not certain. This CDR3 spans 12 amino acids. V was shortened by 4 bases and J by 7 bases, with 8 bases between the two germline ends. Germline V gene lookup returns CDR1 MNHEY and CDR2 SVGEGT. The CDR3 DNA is TGTGCCAGCAGTTTGACAAGGAACATTCAGTACTTC. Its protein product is CASSLTRNIQYF.

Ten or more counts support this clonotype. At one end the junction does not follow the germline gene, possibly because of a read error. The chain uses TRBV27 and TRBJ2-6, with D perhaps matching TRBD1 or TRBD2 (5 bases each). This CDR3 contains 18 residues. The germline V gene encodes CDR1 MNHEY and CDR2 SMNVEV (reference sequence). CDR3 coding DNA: TGTGCCAGCAGTTTATCCCAACCGGGGAGCTCTGGGGCCAATGTCCTGACTTTC. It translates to CASSLSQPGSSGANVLTF.

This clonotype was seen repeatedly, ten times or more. CDR3 amino acids: CASDTGFSNQPQHF. The CDR3 DNA reads TGTGCCAGCGATACAGGGTTTAGCAATCAGCCCCAGCATTTT. The chain has TRBV12-3 or TRBV12-4 and TRBJ1-5; D possibly corresponds to TRBD1 (6 bases). The CDR3 contains 14 residues. V lost 8 bases and J 0 bases, leaving 11 bases between the germline ends.

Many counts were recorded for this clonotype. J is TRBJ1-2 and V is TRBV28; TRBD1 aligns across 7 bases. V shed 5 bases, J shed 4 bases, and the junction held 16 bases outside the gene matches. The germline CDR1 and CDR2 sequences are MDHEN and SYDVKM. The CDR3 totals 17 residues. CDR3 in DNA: TGTGCCAGCAGTAAGACAGGGAAATCCTATTCCTTCTATGGCTACACCTTC. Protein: CASSKTGKSYSFYGYTF.

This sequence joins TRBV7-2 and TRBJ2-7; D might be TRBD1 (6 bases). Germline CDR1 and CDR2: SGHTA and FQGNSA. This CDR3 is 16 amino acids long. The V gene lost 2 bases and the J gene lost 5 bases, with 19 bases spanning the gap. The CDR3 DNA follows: TGTGCCAGCAGCTTACGCTGGACAGACCTTTGGAACGAGCAGTACTTC. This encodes CASSLRWTDLWNEQYF.

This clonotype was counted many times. The CDR3 region is CASSLGAGREYEQYF. CDR3 in DNA: TGCGCCAGCAGCTTGGGGGCAGGGAGAGAGTACGAGCAGTACTTC. The gene calls are TRBV5-1 and TRBJ2-7, with D possibly being TRBD1 or TRBD2 (5 bases each). Germline loops: CDR1 SGHRS, CDR2 YFSETQ. The V end was cut by 0 bases, the J end by 4 bases, with 14 bases between. This CDR3 is built from 15 residues. Filled out from reference TRBV5-1 and TRBJ2-7, the complete variable domain reads KAGVTQTPRYLIKTRGQQVTLSCSPISGHRSVSWYQQTPGQGLQFLFEYFSETQRNKGNFPGRFSGRQFSNSRSEMNVSTLELGDSALYLCASSLGAGREYEQYFGPGTRLTVT.

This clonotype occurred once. CDR3 in amino acids: CASRPPRQQNTGELFF. The DNA of the CDR3 is TGTGCCAGCAGACCACCTCGACAGCAAAACACCGGGGAGCTGTTTTTT. The genes are TRBV6-1 and TRBJ2-2; D is perhaps TRBD1 (5 bases). Between the trimmed V and J ends, which lost 6 bases and 2 bases, there was a span of 16 bases. This CDR3 is built from 16 residues. The germline V gene has CDR1 MNHNS and CDR2 SASEGT.